Listed below are T cell receptor beta chains from one sample, sequenced in a study of cytotoxic CD8 clonotypes in ibrutinib-treated CLL. Repertoires were generated with immunoSEQ multiplex PCR, while TCRdb's copy carries only in-frame clones and drops some. The sample shows tens of thousands of clones, approximately 52% of them seen only once. Sequences were derived from PBMCs, sampled after 24 months of ibrutinib treatment. The receptors derive from a human donor with chronic lymphocytic leukemia. Both conserved end residues are part of each CDR3. A D gene is named only where the DNA matches it firmly. For some rows the clone size is stated as once, few or many, or as a class when expanded; others skip it.

V	size	D	J	DNA	CDR3
TRBV9	once	TRBD1	TRBJ2-5	TGTGCCAGCAGCGTCATGGACAGGGGACCCACCCAGTACTTC	CASSVMDRGPTQYF
TRBV9	once	TRBD2	TRBJ2-7	TGTGCCAGCAGCGTGGGACTAGCGGGCTACGAGCAGTACTTC	CASSVGLAGYEQYF
TRBV5-1	few	NA	TRBJ1-3	TGCGCCAGCAGCCACCAGGGAGGGACCTCTGGAAACACCATATATTTT	CASSHQGGTSGNTIYF
TRBV28	NA	NA	TRBJ2-3	TGTGCCAGCAGTGGGCAGGGTCGCACAGATACGCAGTATTTT	CASSGQGRTDTQYF
TRBV10-3	NA	TRBD1	TRBJ2-2	TGTGCCATCCTGTCAGGGGGCAACACCGGGGAGCTGTTTTTT	CAILSGGNTGELFF
TRBV19	NA	TRBD2	TRBJ2-1	TGTGCCAGTAGTATACCCTTAACTAGCGGGAGGGGTCGGCAGCAGTTCTTC	CASSIPLTSGRGRQQFF
TRBV28	few	NA	TRBJ2-7	TGTGCCAGCAGCCACGGGAATTACGAGCAGTACTTC	CASSHGNYEQYF
TRBV12-5	NA	TRBD2	TRBJ2-1	TGTGCTAGTGGCCGTGGGCTAGCGGGACCCAATGAGCAGTTCTTC	CASGRGLAGPNEQFF
TRBV9	NA	TRBD1	TRBJ2-5	TGTGCCAGCAGCCAAGGAGGAGGGGACAGGGAGACCCAGTACTTC	CASSQGGGDRETQYF
TRBV7-2	few	NA	TRBJ1-2	TGTGCCAGCAGCCCCCGGGACGGCCCTGGGGACTATGGCTACACCTTC	CASSPRDGPGDYGYTF
TRBV2	NA	NA	TRBJ1-5	TGTGCCAGCAGTGCGAGCGTTCGGTCCAATCAGCCCCAGCATTTT	CASSASVRSNQPQHF
TRBV10-3	NA	NA	TRBJ1-2	TGTGCCAGCAGTTACTCCGACGGATTCTATGGCTACACCTTC	CASSYSDGFYGYTF
TRBV7-2	NA	NA	TRBJ1-4	TGTGCCAGCAGCCTCCGTGGGAGGGATCGGACTAATGAAAAACTGTTTTTT	CASSLRGRDRTNEKLFF
TRBV6-5	many	TRBD1	TRBJ2-7	TGTGCCAGCTCCGCTAGGGGGCTTTGGGAGCAGTACTTC	CASSARGLWEQYF
TRBV6-4	NA	NA	TRBJ2-2	TGTGCCAGCACCCCCTCGGGGGGCTCCGGGGAGCTGTTTTTT	CASTPSGGSGELFF
TRBV27	few	TRBD2	TRBJ2-3	TGTGCCAGTCGTGGACTAGCGGGGGGGGAAGATACGCAGTATTTT	CASRGLAGGEDTQYF
TRBV5-1	once	NA	TRBJ1-1	TGCGCCAGCAGCTTGGTCGGGGTGCGGCACACTGAAGCTTTCTTT	CASSLVGVRHTEAFF
TRBV5-1	few	NA	TRBJ2-7	TGCGCCAGCAGCTTAGGGGTTCCCTACGAGCAGTACTTC	CASSLGVPYEQYF
TRBV18	NA	TRBD1	TRBJ1-6	TGTGCCAGCTCACCAGAACAGGGGGGTAATTCACCCCTCCACTTT	CASSPEQGGNSPLHF
TRBV4-2	few	NA	TRBJ1-1	TGTGCTAGCAGATCTCACGGCCAGGGCAACACTGAAGCTTTCTTT	CASRSHGQGNTEAFF
TRBV5-1	NA	TRBD2	TRBJ2-3	TGCGCCAGCAGCCGTACGGGACTAGCGCTTGTCACAGATACGCAGTATTTT	CASSRTGLALVTDTQYF
TRBV18	NA	NA	TRBJ1-5	TGTGCCAGCTCACCAAGCTGGGGGGCGAGCAATCAGCCCCAGCATTTT	CASSPSWGASNQPQHF
TRBV28	few	NA	TRBJ1-2	TGTGCCAGCAATTACGTCGAGGAATATGGCTACACCTTC	CASNYVEEYGYTF
TRBV27	NA	TRBD2	TRBJ2-7	TGTGCCAGTACTAAGGTGGGTGGGGCTAGCGGCTACGAGCAGTACTTC	CASTKVGGASGYEQYF
TRBV10-1	NA	NA	TRBJ1-5	TGCGCCAGCGGGGACAATGGGGAGCCCCAGCATTTT	CASGDNGEPQHF
TRBV5-6	NA	NA	TRBJ1-4	TGTGCCAGCAGCTTGCGACTTGGCCCGGGGGGAAAACTGTTTTTT	CASSLRLGPGGKLFF
TRBV28	many	NA	TRBJ1-6	TGTGCCGGTTTGGCCGGGTTGGTCCTCCACTTT	CAGLAGLVLHF
TRBV6-1	many	NA	TRBJ1-6	TGTGCCAGCAATAGAGACAGGTTTAATTCACCCCTCCACTTT	CASNRDRFNSPLHF
TRBV19	few	NA	TRBJ2-2	TGTGCCAGTAGACACCTCGGGACAAACACCGGGGAGCTGTTTTTT	CASRHLGTNTGELFF
TRBV5-1	NA	TRBD1	TRBJ2-7	TGCGCCAGCAGACTTGGACAGGGGTCCTACGAGCAGTACTTC	CASRLGQGSYEQYF
TRBV25-1	NA	NA	TRBJ2-1	TGTGCCAGCAGGGAGGGGTATGAGCAGTTCTTC	CASREGYEQFF
TRBV5-1	few	NA	TRBJ1-1	TGCGCCAGCAGCTTGAAAATGAACACTGAAGCTTTCTTT	CASSLKMNTEAFF
TRBV19	once	NA	TRBJ1-2	TGTGCCAGTAGTCCTGACGGGAACTATGGCTACACCTTC	CASSPDGNYGYTF
TRBV14	NA	NA	TRBJ2-1	TGTGCCAGCAGCCACCCGACCGGTCCTACGAGACTGTTGCAGTTCTTC	CASSHPTGPTRLLQFF
TRBV7-2	NA	NA	TRBJ2-1	TGTGCCAGCAGCTTTATAGCGGAAGAGCAGTTCTTC	CASSFIAEEQFF
TRBV6-5	NA	NA	TRBJ2-7	TGTGCCAGCGGTTTAGAGGGGTACGAGCAGTACTTC	CASGLEGYEQYF
TRBV28	NA	TRBD2	TRBJ2-1	TGTGCCAGCAGTACCCCTCGACTAGCGGGGTCTTGGTTCTTC	CASSTPRLAGSWFF
TRBV13	medium-sized	TRBD1	TRBJ2-3	TGTGCCAGCAGCCCACAGACAGGGGGCACAGATACGCAGTATTTT	CASSPQTGGTDTQYF
TRBV28	few	NA	TRBJ1-1	TGTGCCAGCACAGAACCCCCCGGCACTGAAGCTTTCTTT	CASTEPPGTEAFF
TRBV5-1	NA	TRBD1	TRBJ1-2	TGCGCCAGCGCGGGGACAGCCATTGGCTATGGCTACACCTTC	CASAGTAIGYGYTF
TRBV6-5	many	TRBD1	TRBJ1-6	TGTGCCAGCAGTTACTTAATACAGGGGGTTGGAACACCCCTCCACTTT	CASSYLIQGVGTPLHF
TRBV6-6	few	NA	TRBJ2-5	TGTGCCAGCAGTTACTCGCCCCACCAAGAGACCCAGTACTTC	CASSYSPHQETQYF
TRBV6-1	NA	NA	TRBJ2-3	TGTGCCAGCAGCTATATGGCCCCCTCCACAGATACGCAGTATTTT	CASSYMAPSTDTQYF
TRBV9	few	NA	TRBJ2-1	TGTGCCAGCAGCGTACAGGGATCCCCCTACAATGAGCAGTTCTTC	CASSVQGSPYNEQFF
TRBV2	NA	TRBD1	TRBJ1-5	TGTGCCAGCAGGAGGGAGAGGGGGCCCGGTCAGCCCCAGCATTTT	CASRRERGPGQPQHF
TRBV6-5	NA	TRBD1	TRBJ2-7	TGTGCCAGCAGAAGGGACAGGTCGGTCTACGAGCAGTACTTC	CASRRDRSVYEQYF
TRBV27	NA	TRBD2	TRBJ2-3	TGTGCCAGCAGTTTAGGGGGACTAGTTCAGTATTTT	CASSLGGLVQYF
TRBV18	NA	TRBD1	TRBJ2-3	TGTGCCAGCTCACTTGGACAGGGCCTCACAGATACGCAGTATTTT	CASSLGQGLTDTQYF
TRBV29-1	NA	TRBD2	TRBJ2-3	TGCAGCGTCCGGCCGGGACTAGCGGGGGGGCAAGATACGCAGTATTTT	CSVRPGLAGGQDTQYF
TRBV5-1	few	NA	TRBJ2-3	TGCGCCAGCAGCGGGATGGATACGCAGTATTTT	CASSGMDTQYF
TRBV18	NA	NA	TRBJ1-6	TGTGCCAGCTCACACTTACCCGGACTTTTGCCCCTCCACTTT	CASSHLPGLLPLHF
TRBV10-2	NA	NA	TRBJ1-1	TGCGCCAGCAAGGAGAGCCAGAACACTGAAGCTTTCTTT	CASKESQNTEAFF
TRBV7-6	NA	NA	TRBJ1-2	TGTGCCAGCAGCCCTAGGGGACCTAACTATGGCTACACCTTC	CASSPRGPNYGYTF
TRBV5-1	NA	NA	TRBJ2-3	TGCGCCAGCAGCCCACAGGTCGGGGATACGCAGTATTTT	CASSPQVGDTQYF
TRBV6-5	NA	NA	TRBJ2-1	TGTGCCAGCAGAGGGGGGGCCAGGAATGAGCAGTTCTTC	CASRGGARNEQFF